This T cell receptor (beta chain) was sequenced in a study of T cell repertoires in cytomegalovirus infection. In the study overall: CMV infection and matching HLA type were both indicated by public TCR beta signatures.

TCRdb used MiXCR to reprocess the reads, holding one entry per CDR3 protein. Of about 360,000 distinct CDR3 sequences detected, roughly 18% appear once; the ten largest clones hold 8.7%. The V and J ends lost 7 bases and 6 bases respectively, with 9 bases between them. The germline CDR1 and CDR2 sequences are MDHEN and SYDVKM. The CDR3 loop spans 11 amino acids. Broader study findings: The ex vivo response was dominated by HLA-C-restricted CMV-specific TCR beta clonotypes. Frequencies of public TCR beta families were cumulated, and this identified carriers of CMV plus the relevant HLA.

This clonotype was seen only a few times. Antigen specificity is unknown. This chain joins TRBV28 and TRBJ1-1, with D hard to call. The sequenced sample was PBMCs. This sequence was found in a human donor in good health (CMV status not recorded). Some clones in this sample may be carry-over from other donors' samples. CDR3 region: CASKAAAEAFF. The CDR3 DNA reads TGTGCCAGCAAGGCAGCCGCTGAAGCTTTCTTT.